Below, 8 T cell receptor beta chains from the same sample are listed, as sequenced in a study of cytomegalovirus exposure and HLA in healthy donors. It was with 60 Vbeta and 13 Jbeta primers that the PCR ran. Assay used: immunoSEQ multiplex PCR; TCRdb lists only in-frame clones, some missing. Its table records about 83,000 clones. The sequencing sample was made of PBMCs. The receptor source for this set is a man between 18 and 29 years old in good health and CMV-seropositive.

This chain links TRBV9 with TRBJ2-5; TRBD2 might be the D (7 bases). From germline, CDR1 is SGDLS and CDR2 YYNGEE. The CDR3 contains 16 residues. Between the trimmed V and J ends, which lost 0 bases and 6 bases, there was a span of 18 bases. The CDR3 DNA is TGTGCCAGCAGCGTAGGTGGGGGGGCGCTTACACAGACCCAGTACTTC. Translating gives CASSVGGGALTQTQYF.

The CDR3 DNA sequence: TGTGCCAGCAGGCTAGCGGGAAGGCAGTACTTC. This encodes CASRLAGRQYF. The rearrangement links TRBV27 to TRBJ2-7; 9 nucleotides line up with TRBD2. Per the germline V gene, CDR1 is MNHEY and CDR2 is SMNVEV (reference sequence). After removal of 6 bases from V and 9 bases from J, the junction contained 3 bases not matched to a gene. CDR3 length: 11 amino acids.

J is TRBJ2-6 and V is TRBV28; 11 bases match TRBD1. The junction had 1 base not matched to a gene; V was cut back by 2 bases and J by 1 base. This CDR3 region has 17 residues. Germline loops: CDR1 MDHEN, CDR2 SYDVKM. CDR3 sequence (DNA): TGTGCCAGCAGTTTAGGGGACAGGGGGTCTGGGGCCAACGTCCTGACTTTC. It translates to CASSLGDRGSGANVLTF.

In DNA form, the CDR3 reads TGTGCCACCACCCAGGGGGCAGGCAATCAGCCCCAGCATTTT. Protein sequence: CATTQGAGNQPQHF. The chain uses TRBV10-3 and TRBJ1-5; 8 bases fit TRBD1. J lost 2 bases, V lost 10 bases, and 7 bases had no gene match. This CDR3 is built from 14 residues. CDR1 and CDR2 from the germline V gene are ENHRY and SYGVKD.

The CDR3 loop is CAGQRGGLDEQYF. As DNA, the CDR3 is TGTGCCGGACAGCGGGGGGGCCTGGACGAGCAGTACTTC. The rearrangement uses TRBV28 and TRBJ2-7; 10 positions match TRBD2. The V segment lost 11 bases and the J segment 5 bases; nucleotides outside the gene matches: 9. The germline gives CDR1 MDHEN, CDR2 SYDVKM. This CDR3 is built from 13 residues.

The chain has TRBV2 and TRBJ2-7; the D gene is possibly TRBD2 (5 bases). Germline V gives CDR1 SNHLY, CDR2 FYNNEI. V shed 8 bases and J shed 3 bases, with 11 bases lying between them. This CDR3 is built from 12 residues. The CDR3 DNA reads TGTGCCAGCGGCGGGTACCTCTACGAGCAGTACTTC. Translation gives CASGGYLYEQYF.

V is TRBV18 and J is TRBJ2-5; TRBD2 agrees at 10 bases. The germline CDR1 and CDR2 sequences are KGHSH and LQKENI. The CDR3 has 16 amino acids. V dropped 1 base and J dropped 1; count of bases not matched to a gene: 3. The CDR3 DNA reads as TGTGCCAGCTCACCACGACTAGCGGGTATCCAAGAGACCCAGTACTTC. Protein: CASSPRLAGIQETQYF.

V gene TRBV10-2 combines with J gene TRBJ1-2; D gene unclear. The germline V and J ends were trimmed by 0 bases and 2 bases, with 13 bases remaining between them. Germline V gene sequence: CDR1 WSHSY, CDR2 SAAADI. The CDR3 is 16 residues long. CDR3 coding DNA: TGCGCCAGCAGTGAGTCGACTGCCCAGCAGAACTATGGCTACACCTTC. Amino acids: CASSESTAQQNYGYTF.